These 23 T cell receptor beta chains share one sample of origin, sequenced in a study of T cell repertoires in cytomegalovirus infection. TCRdb re-analysed the reads in MiXCR, keeping a single row per CDR3 protein. The table has 640,000 or so distinct CDR3 sequences, about 33% seen once. These receptors lack a known antigen. The sample in question was cultured PBMCs, obtained from culture after CMV antigen stimulation. All receptors come from a human donor in good health (CMV status not recorded). Some clones in this sample may be carry-over from other donors' samples.

The chain recombines TRBV7-9 with TRBJ2-3; TRBD1 matches 7 bases. Looked up from germline, CDR1 is SEHNR and CDR2 is FQNEAQ (reference sequence). The CDR3 loop spans 13 amino acids. J lost 5 bases, V lost 7 bases, and 6 bases had no gene match. CDR3 nucleotide sequence: TGTGCCAGCACTACAGGGGCAAGAGATACGCAGTATTTT. Translation: CASTTGARDTQYF. Drawing the rest from reference TRBV7-9 and TRBJ2-3, the complete variable domain is DTGVSQNPRHKITKRGQNVTFRCDPISEHNRLYWYRQTLGQGPEFLTYFQNEAQLEKSRLLSDRFSAERPKGSFSTLEIQRTEQGDSAMYLCASTTGARDTQYFGPGTRLTVL.

For this clonotype: A much larger clone differs by one base, so this may be a read error. This sequence joins TRBV7-2 and TRBJ1-2, with D possibly TRBD1 on 6 matching bases. The CDR3 totals 16 residues. Germline assignment: CDR1 SGHTA and CDR2 FQGNSA. V was shortened by 4 bases and J by 6 bases, with 21 bases between the two germline ends. The CDR3 sequence: CASSSLPLQGRHGYTF. The CDR3 DNA reads as TGTGCCAGCAGCTCTCTCCCACTACAGGGTCGGCATGGCTACACCTTC.

CDR3 DNA: TGCGCCAGCAGCCGAAGGACAGGCGCGACCGAAGCTTTCTTT. It yields the protein CASSRRTGATEAFF. The chain joins TRBV4-1 to TRBJ1-1, with 7 positions matching TRBD1. This CDR3 region has 14 residues. In germline, CDR1 is MGHRA, CDR2 YSYEKL. The junction had 10 bases not matched to a gene; V was cut back by 4 bases and J by 8 bases.

This clonotype was recorded many times. The V gene is TRBV7-2, the J gene TRBJ2-5, with a weak D call TRBD1 (6 bases). Per germline, CDR1 SGHTA and CDR2 FQGNSA. The CDR3 sequence is 13 residues long. V was trimmed by 4 bases and J by 5 bases, leaving 11 bases between them. In DNA form, the CDR3 reads TGTGCCAGCAGCTCGGGACACGCGGAGACCCAGTACTTC. Amino acid sequence: CASSSGHAETQYF. Complete variable domain (other parts from reference TRBV7-2 and TRBJ2-5): GAGVSQSPSNKVTEKGKDVELRCDPISGHTALYWYRQSLGQGLEFLIYFQGNSAPDKSGLPSDRFSAERTGGSVSTLTIQRTQQEDSAVYLCASSSGHAETQYFGPGTRLLVL.

This clonotype was seen just once. V usage is TRBV3-1 and J usage is TRBJ1-5, with TRBD1 as a possible D gene (6 bases). This CDR3 is built from 13 residues. Germline CDR1 reads LGHDT; CDR2 reads YNNKEL (reference sequence). Trimming shortened V by 0 bases and J by 9 bases, and 9 bases separated the two germline ends. The CDR3 nucleotides are TGTGCCAGCAGCCAAGAACCCAGGGGGCCCCAGCATTTT. Its translation: CASSQEPRGPQHF.

V and J are TRBV4-3 and TRBJ2-1, with D hard to call. This CDR3 is 17 amino acids long. Between the trimmed V and J ends, which lost 1 base and 0 bases, there was a span of 13 bases. CDR1 is LGHNA and CDR2 is YSLEER in the germline V gene. This CDR3 is CASSQVGHSSSYNEQFF. CDR3 nucleotide sequence: TGCGCCAGCAGCCAAGTCGGTCACTCGAGCTCCTACAATGAGCAGTTCTTC.

This sequence joins TRBV4-1 and TRBJ1-5; 8 bases align to TRBD1. Germline trimming cut 3 bases from V and 7 bases from J; bases unmatched to any gene: 8. The V gene's germline CDR1 is MGHRA and CDR2 YSYEKL. The CDR3 runs to 15 residues. The CDR3 DNA reads as TGCGCCAGCAGCCACCCGGGACAGGCAGGCCAGCCCCAGCATTTT. This encodes CASSHPGQAGQPQHF.

Details on this clonotype: This may be a read error: a much more frequent sequence differs by one nucleotide. The chain uses TRBV7-2 and TRBJ2-7; 8 bases map to TRBD1. The CDR3 length is 15 residues. Germline V gene data show CDR1 as SGHTA and CDR2 as FQGNSA. CDR3 in amino acids: CAISSYRDRSHEQYF. As DNA, the CDR3 is TGTGCCATCAGCTCTTACCGGGACAGGAGCCACGAGCAGTACTTC.

The chain employs TRBV20-1 and TRBJ2-1; 13 bases align to TRBD2. The CDR3 spans 15 residues. The V gene's germline CDR1 is DFQATT and CDR2 SNEGSKA (reference sequence). V trimming: 3 bases; J trimming: 5 bases; junction bases outside the gene matches: 4. The CDR3 reads CSARTSGRHHNEQFF. The CDR3 DNA reads as TGCAGTGCTAGGACTAGCGGGAGGCACCACAATGAGCAGTTCTTC.

This clonotype was observed a handful of times. V and J are TRBV7-2 and TRBJ2-1; a possible D gene is TRBD1 (7 bases). The CDR3 consists of 16 residues. Between the trimmed V and J ends, which lost 7 bases and 4 bases, there was a span of 20 bases. Germline loops: CDR1 SGHTA, CDR2 FQGNSA. The CDR3 loop is CASTRGGGRGYNEQFF. DNA of the CDR3: TGTGCCAGCACCAGAGGAGGGGGCCGGGGTTACAATGAGCAGTTCTTC.

The chain employs TRBV20-1 and TRBJ1-2; D is perhaps TRBD1 (6 bases). The CDR3 spans 13 residues. CDR1 and CDR2 (germline): DFQATT, SNEGSKA (reference sequence). The germline V and J ends were trimmed by 6 bases and 7 bases, with 18 bases remaining between them. The CDR3 DNA follows: TGCAGTGCCGGAGGGGGGGGTGAGTCTGGCTACACCTTC. Its protein is CSAGGGGESGYTF.

This clonotype was observed a few times. V usage is TRBV4-1 and J usage is TRBJ1-2; 9 positions match TRBD1. The V gene's germline CDR1 is MGHRA and CDR2 YSYEKL. V was pared by 3 bases and J by 5 bases, with 4 bases of the junction left unmatched. The CDR3 is made up of 14 amino acids. This CDR3 is CASSQPDRGYGYTF. CDR3 sequence (DNA): TGCGCCAGCAGCCAGCCCGACAGGGGGTATGGCTACACCTTC.

CDR3: CASQGNSGANVLTF. The CDR3 DNA reads TGTGCCTCACAGGGGAACTCTGGGGCCAACGTCCTGACTTTC. The chain links TRBV7-9 to TRBJ2-6; 7 bases line up with TRBD1. V trimming: 11 bases; J trimming: 0 bases; junction bases outside the gene matches: 4. Germline-derived CDR1 and CDR2 are SEHNR and FQNEAQ (reference sequence). The CDR3 spans 14 residues.

This clonotype was seen a handful of times. This rearrangement joins TRBV27 to TRBJ2-7, with D uncertain. This CDR3 is 14 amino acids long. Germline loops: CDR1 MNHEY, CDR2 SMNVEV (reference sequence). Trimming pared 10 bases from V and 6 bases from J, leaving 22 bases between. This CDR3 reads CANRLGLFVGEQYF. CDR3 coding DNA: TGTGCCAACAGACTCGGATTATTTGTGGGCGAGCAGTACTTC.

This clonotype has a handful of counts. The V and J genes are TRBV6-1 and TRBJ2-7; TRBD2 agrees at 10 bases. This CDR3 comprises 14 residues. In germline, CDR1 is MNHNS, CDR2 SASEGT. Trimming removed 7 bases from V and 5 bases from J; junction bases left unmatched: 8. CDR3 region: CASTTAGGPDEQYF. The CDR3 DNA reads TGTGCCAGCACAACAGCGGGAGGGCCGGACGAGCAGTACTTC.

This chain joins TRBV19 and TRBJ2-1; D ambiguous. V lost 7 bases, J lost 4 bases, and 8 bases lay in between. Germline CDR1 and CDR2: LNHDA and SQIVND (reference sequence). The CDR3 is 12 amino acids. CDR3 sequence reads: CASNNGYNEQFF. CDR3 in DNA: TGTGCCAGTAATAACGGGTACAATGAGCAGTTCTTC.

This sequence joins TRBV7-2 and TRBJ2-4; no clear D gene. The germline CDR1 and CDR2 sequences are SGHTA and FQGNSA. The CDR3 loop spans 16 amino acids. V lost 1 base and J lost 0, with 10 bases in between. CDR3 DNA sequence: TGTGCCAGCAGCTTAGTACAGACTCCAGCCAAAAACATTCAGTACTTC. It specifies CASSLVQTPAKNIQYF.

This clonotype was counted at least ten times. V gene TRBV7-8 combines with J gene TRBJ1-2; D unresolved. V was pared by 7 bases and J by 0 bases, with 18 bases between. The CDR3 covers 16 residues. The germline V gene has CDR1 SGHVS and CDR2 FQNEAQ. The CDR3 loop is CASTQNPGESNYGYTF. In nucleotides, the CDR3 is TGTGCCAGCACCCAGAATCCTGGAGAATCTAACTATGGCTACACCTTC.

The chain uses TRBV20-1 and TRBJ2-1; 9 bases are shared with TRBD1. Germline lookup yields CDR1 DFQATT and CDR2 SNEGSKA (reference sequence). CDR3 size: 13 residues. V was pared by 3 bases and J by 6 bases, with 3 bases of the junction left unmatched. This CDR3 reads CSARGTGSNEQFF. The DNA for the CDR3 is TGCAGTGCTAGGGGGACAGGGAGCAATGAGCAGTTCTTC.

The V and J genes are TRBV6-8 and TRBJ1-2; no clear D. V lost 9 bases to trimming and J lost 4 bases, with 27 bases between them. Germline CDR1 reads MNHGY; CDR2 reads SAAAGT. The CDR3 spans 17 residues. The CDR3 DNA is TGTGCCAGTGCCCCCAGCGTAGTAGGCTCTACCCCCTATGGCTACACCTTC. Amino acid sequence: CASAPSVVGSTPYGYTF.

This clonotype occurred a few times. The rearrangement links TRBV12-3 or TRBV12-4 to TRBJ2-5, with 7 bases lining up with TRBD2. The CDR3 is 14 residues long. V shed 6 bases, J shed 5 bases, and the junction held 9 bases outside the gene matches. The DNA of the CDR3 is TGTGCCAGCAGGAGTGGGCGGGAGCGTGAGACCCAGTACTTC. Translation gives CASRSGRERETQYF.

This clonotype occurred a few times. The chain is built from TRBV12-3 or TRBV12-4 and TRBJ1-1, with D unresolved. The CDR3 length is 13 residues. Deletions cut 8 bases from V and 0 bases from J, with 10 bases between. The CDR3 loop reads CASVFRMNTEAFF. The CDR3 DNA reads TGTGCCAGCGTCTTCCGAATGAACACTGAAGCTTTCTTT.

The genes are TRBV6-6 and TRBJ2-5; 7 bases are shared with TRBD2. The CDR3 extends over 17 amino acids. The V gene end was trimmed by 2 bases and the J gene end by 4 bases; junction bases not matched to a gene: 13. Germline CDR1 MNHNY, CDR2 SVGAGI (reference sequence). CDR3 protein: CASSYRGGGRSGETQYF. The CDR3 DNA reads TGTGCCAGCAGTTACAGGGGCGGGGGACGATCGGGAGAGACCCAGTACTTC.